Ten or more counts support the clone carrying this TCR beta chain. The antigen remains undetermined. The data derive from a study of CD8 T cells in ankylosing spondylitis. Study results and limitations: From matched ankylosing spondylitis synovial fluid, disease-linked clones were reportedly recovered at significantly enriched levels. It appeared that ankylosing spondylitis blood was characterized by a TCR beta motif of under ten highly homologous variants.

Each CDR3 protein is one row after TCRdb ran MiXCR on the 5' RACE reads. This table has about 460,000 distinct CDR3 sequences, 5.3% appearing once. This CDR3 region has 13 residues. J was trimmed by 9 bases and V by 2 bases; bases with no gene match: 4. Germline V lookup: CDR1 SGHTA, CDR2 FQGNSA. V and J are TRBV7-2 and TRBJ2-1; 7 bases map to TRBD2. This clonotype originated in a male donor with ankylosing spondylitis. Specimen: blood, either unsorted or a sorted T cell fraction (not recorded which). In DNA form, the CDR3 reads TGTGCCAGCAGCTTAACGACTAGCTCTGAGCAGTTCTTC. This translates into CASSLTTSSEQFF.